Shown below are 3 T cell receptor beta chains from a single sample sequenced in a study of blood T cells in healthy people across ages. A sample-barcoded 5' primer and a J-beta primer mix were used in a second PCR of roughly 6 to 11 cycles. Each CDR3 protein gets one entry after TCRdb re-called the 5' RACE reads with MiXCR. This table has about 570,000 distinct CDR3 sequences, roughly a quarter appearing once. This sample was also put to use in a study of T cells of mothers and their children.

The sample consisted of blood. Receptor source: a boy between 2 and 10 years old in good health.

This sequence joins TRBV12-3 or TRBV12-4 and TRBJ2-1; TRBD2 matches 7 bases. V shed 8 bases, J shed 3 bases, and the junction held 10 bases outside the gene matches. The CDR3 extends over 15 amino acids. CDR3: CASPLGGLHYNEQFF. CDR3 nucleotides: TGTGCCAGCCCTTTGGGGGGACTACACTACAATGAGCAGTTCTTC.

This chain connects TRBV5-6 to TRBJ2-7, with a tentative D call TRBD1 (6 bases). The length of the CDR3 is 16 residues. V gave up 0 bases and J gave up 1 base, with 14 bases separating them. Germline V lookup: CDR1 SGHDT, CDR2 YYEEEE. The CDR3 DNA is TGTGCCAGCAGCTTGGGACGCCGGGACAATTCCTACGAGCAGTACTTC. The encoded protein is CASSLGRRDNSYEQYF. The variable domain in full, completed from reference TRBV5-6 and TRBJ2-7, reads DAGVTQSPTHLIKTRGQQVTLRCSPKSGHDTVSWYQQALGQGPQFIFQYYEEEERQRGNFPDRFSGHQFPNYSSELNVNALLLGDSALYLCASSLGRRDNSYEQYFGPGTRLTVT.

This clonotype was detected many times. CDR3 in amino acids: CASSEDSSGANVLTF. The CDR3 region has the DNA TGTGCCAGCAGTGAAGACAGCTCTGGGGCCAACGTCCTGACTTTC. This rearrangement joins TRBV6-1 to TRBJ2-6; D call uncertain. There are 15 residues in the CDR3. V dropped 1 base and J dropped 0 bases, with 4 bases sitting between them. Per germline, CDR1 MNHNS and CDR2 SASEGT.